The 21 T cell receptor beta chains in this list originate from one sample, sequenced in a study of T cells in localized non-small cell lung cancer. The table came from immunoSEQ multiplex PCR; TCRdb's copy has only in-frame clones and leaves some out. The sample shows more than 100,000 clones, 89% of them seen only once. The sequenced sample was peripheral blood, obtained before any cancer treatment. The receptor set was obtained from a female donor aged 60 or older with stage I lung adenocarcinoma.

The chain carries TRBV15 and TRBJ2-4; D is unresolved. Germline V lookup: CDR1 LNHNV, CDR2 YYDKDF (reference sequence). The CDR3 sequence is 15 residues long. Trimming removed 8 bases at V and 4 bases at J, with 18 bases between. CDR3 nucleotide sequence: TGTGCCACCTGTTTTCCGTTCGAGTATAAAAACATTCAGTACTTC. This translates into CATCFPFEYKNIQYF.

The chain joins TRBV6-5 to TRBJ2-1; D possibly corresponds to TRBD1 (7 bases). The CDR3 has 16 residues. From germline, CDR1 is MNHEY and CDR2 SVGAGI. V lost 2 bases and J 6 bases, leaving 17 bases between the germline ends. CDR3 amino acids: CASSYQQQGRGNEQFF. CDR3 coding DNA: TGTGCCAGCAGTTACCAACAACAGGGGCGGGGCAATGAGCAGTTCTTC.

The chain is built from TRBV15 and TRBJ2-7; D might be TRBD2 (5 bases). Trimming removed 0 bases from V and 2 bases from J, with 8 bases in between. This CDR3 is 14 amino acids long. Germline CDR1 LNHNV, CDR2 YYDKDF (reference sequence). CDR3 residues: CATSRDKGAYEQYF. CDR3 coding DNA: TGTGCCACCAGCAGAGATAAGGGAGCCTACGAGCAGTACTTC.

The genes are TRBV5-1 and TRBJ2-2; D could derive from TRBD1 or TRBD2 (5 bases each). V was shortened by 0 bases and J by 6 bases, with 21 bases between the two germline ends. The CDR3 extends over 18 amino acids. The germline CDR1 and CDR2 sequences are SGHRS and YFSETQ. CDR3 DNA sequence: TGCGCCAGCAGCTTGGGAGGGCGTCGGGGCCCTGGGGCCGGGGAGCTGTTTTTT. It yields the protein CASSLGGRRGPGAGELFF.

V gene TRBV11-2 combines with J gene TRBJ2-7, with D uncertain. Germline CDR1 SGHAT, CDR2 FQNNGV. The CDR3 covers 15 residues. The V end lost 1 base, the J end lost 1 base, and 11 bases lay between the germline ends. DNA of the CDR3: TGTGCCAGCAGCTTAGGAGTTGGGTCGTCCTACGAGCAGTACTTC. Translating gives CASSLGVGSSYEQYF.

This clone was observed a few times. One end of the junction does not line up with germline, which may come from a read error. The CDR3 nucleotides are TGTGCCAGCGGTGACAGGGACACTAACTATGGCTACACCTTC. Protein product: CASGDRDTNYGYTF. The chain joins TRBV2 to TRBJ1-2; 7 nucleotides agree with TRBD1. The CDR3 runs to 14 residues. Germline values: CDR1 SNHLY, CDR2 FYNNEI.

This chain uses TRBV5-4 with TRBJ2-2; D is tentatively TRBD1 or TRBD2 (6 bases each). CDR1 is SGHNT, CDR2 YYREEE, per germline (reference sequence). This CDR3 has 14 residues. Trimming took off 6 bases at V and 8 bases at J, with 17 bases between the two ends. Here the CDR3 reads CASTRWGAPGELFF. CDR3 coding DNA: TGTGCCAGCACCCGTTGGGGGGCACCGGGGGAGCTGTTTTTT.

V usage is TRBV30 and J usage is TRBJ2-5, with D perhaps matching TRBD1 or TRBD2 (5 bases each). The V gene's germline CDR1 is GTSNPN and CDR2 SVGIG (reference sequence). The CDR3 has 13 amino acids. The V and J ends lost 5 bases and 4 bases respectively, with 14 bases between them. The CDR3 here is CAWARDRGETQYF. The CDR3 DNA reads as TGTGCCTGGGCCCGGGACCGAGGAGAGACCCAGTACTTC.

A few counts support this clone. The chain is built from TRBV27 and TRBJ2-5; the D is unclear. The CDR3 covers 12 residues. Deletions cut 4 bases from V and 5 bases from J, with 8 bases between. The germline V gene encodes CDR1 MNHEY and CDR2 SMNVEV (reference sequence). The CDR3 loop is CASSSVVETQYF. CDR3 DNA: TGTGCCAGCAGTTCCGTCGTCGAGACCCAGTACTTC.

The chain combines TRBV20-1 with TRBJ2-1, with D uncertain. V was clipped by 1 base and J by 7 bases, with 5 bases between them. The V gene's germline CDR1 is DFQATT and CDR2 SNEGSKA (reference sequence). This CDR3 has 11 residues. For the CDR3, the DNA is TGCAGTGCTAGAGCGTTAAATGAGCAGTTCTTC. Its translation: CSARALNEQFF.

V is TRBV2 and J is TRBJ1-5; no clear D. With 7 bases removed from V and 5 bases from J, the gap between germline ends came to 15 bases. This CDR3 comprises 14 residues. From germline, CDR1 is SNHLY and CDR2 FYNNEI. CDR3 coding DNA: TGTGCCAGCACCAAGGTAGGGATTGATCAGCCCCAGCATTTT. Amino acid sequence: CASTKVGIDQPQHF.

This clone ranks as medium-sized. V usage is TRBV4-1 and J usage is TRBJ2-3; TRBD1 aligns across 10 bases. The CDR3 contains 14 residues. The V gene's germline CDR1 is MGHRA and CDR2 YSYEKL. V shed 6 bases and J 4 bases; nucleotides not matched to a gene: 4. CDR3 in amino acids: CASRRTGGSDTQYF. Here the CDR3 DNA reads TGCGCCAGCAGGAGGACAGGGGGATCAGATACGCAGTATTTT.

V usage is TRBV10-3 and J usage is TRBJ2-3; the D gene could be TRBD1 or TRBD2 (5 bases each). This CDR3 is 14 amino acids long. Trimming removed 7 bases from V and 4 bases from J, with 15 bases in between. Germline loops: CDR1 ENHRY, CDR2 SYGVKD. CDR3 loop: CAITGSLRSDTQYF. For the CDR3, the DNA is TGTGCCATCACAGGGAGTTTAAGATCAGATACGCAGTATTTT.

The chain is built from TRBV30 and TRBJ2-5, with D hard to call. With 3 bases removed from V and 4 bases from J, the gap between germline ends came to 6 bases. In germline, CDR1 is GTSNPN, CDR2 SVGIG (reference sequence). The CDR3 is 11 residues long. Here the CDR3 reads CAWRDRETQYF. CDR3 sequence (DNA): TGTGCCTGGAGGGACCGAGAGACCCAGTACTTC.

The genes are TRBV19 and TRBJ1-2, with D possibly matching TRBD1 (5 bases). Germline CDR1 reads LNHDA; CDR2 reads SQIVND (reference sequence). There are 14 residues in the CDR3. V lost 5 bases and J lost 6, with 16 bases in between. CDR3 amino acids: CASSAGAQGDGYTF. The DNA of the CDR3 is TGTGCCAGTAGTGCCGGGGCTCAAGGTGATGGCTACACCTTC. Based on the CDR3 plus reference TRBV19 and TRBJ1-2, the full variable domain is DGGITQSPKYLFRKEGQNVTLSCEQNLNHDAMYWYRQDPGQGLRLIYYSQIVNDFQKGDIAEGYSVSREKKESFPLTVTSAQKNPTAFYLCASSAGAQGDGYTFGSGTRLTVV.

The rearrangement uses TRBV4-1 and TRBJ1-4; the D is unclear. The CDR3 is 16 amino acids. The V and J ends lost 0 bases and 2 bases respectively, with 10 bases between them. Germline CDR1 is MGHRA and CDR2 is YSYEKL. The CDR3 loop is CASSQELGYTNEKLFF. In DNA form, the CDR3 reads TGCGCCAGCAGCCAAGAATTAGGGTATACTAATGAAAAACTGTTTTTT.

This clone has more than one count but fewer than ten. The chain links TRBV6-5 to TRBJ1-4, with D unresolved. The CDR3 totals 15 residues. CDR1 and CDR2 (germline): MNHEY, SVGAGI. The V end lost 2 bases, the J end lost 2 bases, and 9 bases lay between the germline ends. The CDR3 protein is CASSYLPETNEKLFF. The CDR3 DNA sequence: TGTGCCAGCAGTTACCTTCCAGAGACTAATGAAAAACTGTTTTTT.

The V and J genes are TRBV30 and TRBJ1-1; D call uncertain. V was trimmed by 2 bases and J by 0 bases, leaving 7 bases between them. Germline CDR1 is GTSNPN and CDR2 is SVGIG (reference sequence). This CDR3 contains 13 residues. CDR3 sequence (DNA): TGTGCCTGGAGTCTAGACTTGAACACTGAAGCTTTCTTT. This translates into CAWSLDLNTEAFF.

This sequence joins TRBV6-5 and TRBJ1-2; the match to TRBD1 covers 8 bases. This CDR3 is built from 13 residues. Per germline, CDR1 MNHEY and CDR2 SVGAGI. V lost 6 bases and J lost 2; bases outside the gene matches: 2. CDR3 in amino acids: CASRRQGNYGYTF. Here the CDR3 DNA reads TGTGCCAGCAGACGACAGGGGAACTATGGCTACACCTTC.

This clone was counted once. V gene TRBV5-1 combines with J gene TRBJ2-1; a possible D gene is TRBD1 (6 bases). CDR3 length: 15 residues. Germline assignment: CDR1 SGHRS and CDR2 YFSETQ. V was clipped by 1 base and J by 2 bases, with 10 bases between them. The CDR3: CASSLSRQAYNEQFF. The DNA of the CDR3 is TGCGCCAGCAGCTTGTCGAGACAGGCCTACAATGAGCAGTTCTTC.

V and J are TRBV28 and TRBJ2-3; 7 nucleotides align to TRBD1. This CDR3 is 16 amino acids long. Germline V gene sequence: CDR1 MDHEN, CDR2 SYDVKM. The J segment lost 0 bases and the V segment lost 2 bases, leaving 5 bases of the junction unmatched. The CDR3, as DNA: TGTGCCAGCAGTTTAGTTGGGACAGATAGCACAGATACGCAGTATTTT. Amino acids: CASSLVGTDSTDTQYF.